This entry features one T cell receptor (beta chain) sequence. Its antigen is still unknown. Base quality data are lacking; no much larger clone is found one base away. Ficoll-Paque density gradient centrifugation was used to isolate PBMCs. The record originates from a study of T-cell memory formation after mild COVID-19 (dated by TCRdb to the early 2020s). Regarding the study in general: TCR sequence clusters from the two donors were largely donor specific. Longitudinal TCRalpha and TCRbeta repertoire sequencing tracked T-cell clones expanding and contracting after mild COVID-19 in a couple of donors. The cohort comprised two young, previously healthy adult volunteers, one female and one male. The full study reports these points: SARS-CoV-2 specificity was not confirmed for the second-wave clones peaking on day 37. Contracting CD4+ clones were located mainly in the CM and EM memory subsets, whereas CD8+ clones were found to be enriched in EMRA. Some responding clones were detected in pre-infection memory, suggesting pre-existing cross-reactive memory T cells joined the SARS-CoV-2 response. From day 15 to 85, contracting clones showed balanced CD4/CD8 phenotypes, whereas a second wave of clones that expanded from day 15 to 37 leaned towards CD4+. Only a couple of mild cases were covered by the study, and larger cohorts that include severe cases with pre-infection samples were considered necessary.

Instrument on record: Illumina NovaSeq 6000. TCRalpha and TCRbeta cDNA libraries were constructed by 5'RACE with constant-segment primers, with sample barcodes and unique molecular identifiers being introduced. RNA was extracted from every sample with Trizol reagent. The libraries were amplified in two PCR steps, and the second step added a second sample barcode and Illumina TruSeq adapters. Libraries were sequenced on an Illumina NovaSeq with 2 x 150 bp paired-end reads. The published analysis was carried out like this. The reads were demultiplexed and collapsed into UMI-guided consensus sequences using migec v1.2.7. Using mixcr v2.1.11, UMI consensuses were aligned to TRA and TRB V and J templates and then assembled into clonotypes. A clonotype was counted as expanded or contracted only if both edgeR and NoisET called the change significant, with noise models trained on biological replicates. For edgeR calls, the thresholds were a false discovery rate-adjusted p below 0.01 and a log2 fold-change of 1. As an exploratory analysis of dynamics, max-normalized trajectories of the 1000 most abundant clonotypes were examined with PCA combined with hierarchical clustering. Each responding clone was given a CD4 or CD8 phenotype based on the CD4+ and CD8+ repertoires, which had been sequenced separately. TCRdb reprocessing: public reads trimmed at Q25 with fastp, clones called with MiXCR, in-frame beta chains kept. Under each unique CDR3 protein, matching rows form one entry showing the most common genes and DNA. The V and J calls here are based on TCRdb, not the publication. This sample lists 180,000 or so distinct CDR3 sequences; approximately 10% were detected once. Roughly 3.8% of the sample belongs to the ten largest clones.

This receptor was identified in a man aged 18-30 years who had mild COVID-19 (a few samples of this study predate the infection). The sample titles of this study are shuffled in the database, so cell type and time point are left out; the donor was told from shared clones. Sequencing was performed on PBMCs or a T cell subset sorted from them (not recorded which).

The nucleotide sequence is TGTGCCAGCAGCCAGCGACAGGGTGCCTTCTATGGCTACACCTTC. This sequence encodes CASSQRQGAFYGYTF. The rearrangement combines TRBV3-1 with TRBJ1-2; TRBD1 fits 7 bases in the junction. In the germline V gene (reference sequence), CDR1 corresponds to LGHDT and CDR2 to YNNKEL. From V the trimming removes 3 bases and from J it removes 4 bases, while the gene matches leave 8 bases of the junction unaccounted for. From the cysteine through the phenylalanine, the CDR3 covers 15 amino acids. The DNA shown is the 45-base CDR3, in frame from base 1.